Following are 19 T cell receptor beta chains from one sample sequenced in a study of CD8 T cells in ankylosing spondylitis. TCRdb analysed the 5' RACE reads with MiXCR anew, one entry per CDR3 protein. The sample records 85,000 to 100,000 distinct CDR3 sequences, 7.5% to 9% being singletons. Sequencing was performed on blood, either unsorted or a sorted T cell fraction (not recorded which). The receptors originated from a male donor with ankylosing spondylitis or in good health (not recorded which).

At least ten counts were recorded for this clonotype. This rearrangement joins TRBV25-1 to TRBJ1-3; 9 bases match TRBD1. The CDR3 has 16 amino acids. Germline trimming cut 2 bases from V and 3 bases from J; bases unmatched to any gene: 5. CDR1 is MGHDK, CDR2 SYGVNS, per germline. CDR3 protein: CASSEPGQGSGNTIYF. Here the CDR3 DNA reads TGTGCCAGCAGTGAACCGGGACAGGGAAGTGGAAACACCATATATTTT.

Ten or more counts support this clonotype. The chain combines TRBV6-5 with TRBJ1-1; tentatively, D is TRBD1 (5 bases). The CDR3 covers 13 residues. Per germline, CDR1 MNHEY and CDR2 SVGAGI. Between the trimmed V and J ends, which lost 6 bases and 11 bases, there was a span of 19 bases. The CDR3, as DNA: TGTGCCAGCAGCCCACCGGGGGGGACGTGGGCTTTCTTT. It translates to CASSPPGGTWAFF.

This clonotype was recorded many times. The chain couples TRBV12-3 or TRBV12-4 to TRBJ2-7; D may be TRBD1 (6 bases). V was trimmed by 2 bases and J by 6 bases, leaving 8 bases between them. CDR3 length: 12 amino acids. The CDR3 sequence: CASSLPGAEQYF. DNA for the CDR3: TGTGCCAGCAGTTTACCAGGGGCCGAGCAGTACTTC.

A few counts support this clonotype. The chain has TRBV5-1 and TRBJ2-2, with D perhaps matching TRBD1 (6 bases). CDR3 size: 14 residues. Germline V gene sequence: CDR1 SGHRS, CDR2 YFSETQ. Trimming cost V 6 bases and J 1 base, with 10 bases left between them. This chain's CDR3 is CASTSQGNTGELFF. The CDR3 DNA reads TGCGCCAGCACTTCACAGGGGAACACCGGGGAGCTGTTTTTT.

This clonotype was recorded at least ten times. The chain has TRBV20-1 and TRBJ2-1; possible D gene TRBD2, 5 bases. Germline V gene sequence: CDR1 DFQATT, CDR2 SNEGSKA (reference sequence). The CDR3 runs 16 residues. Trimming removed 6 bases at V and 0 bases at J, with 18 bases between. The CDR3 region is CSAKGYAGSSYNEQFF. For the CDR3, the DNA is TGCAGTGCCAAGGGATACGCGGGTAGCTCCTACAATGAGCAGTTCTTC.

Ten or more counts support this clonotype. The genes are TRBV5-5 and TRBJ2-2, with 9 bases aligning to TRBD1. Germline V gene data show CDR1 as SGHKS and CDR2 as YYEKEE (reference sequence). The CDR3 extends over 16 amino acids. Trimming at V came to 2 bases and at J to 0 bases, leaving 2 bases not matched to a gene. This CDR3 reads CASSFWTGANTGELFF. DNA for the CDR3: TGTGCCAGCAGCTTTTGGACAGGGGCGAACACCGGGGAGCTGTTTTTT.

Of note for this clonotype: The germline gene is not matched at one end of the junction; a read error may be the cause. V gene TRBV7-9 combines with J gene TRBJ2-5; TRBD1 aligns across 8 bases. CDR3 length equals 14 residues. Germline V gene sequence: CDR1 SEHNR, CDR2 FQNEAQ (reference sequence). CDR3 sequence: CASSIGQGVEAQYF. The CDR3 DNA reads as TGTGCCAGCAGCATTGGACAGGGCGTAGAGGCCCAGTACTTT.

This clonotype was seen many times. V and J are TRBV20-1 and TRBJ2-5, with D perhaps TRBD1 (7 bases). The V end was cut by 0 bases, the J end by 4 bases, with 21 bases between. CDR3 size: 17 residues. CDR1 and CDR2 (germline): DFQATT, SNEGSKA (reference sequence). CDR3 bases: TGCAGTGCTAGAGATGGAGACAGGGTTGGAGGGGGAGAGACCCAGTACTTC. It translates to CSARDGDRVGGGETQYF.

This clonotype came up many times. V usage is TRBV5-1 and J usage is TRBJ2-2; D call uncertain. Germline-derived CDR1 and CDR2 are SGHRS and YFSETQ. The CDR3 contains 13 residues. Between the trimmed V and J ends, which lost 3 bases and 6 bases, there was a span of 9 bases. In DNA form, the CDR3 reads TGCGCCAGCAGCTACCCGACGTCCGGGGAGCTGTTTTTT. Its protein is CASSYPTSGELFF. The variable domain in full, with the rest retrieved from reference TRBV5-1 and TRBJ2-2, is KAGVTQTPRYLIKTRGQQVTLSCSPISGHRSVSWYQQTPGQGLQFLFEYFSETQRNKGNFPGRFSGRQFSNSRSEMNVSTLELGDSALYLCASSYPTSGELFFGEGSRLTVL.

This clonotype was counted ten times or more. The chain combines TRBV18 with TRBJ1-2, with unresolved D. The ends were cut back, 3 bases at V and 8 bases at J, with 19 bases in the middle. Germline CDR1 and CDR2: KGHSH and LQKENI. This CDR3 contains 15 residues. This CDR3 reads CASSPATGIQRGYTF. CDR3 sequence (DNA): TGTGCCAGCTCACCCGCCACCGGGATACAACGGGGCTACACCTTC.

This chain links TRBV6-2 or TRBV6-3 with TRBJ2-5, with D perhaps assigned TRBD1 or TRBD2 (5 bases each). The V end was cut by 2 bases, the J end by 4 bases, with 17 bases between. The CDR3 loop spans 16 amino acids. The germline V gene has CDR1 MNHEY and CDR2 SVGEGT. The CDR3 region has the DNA TGTGCCAGCAGTTACATGTTCGGGACCCAGCGAGAGACCCAGTACTTC. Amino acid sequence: CASSYMFGTQRETQYF.

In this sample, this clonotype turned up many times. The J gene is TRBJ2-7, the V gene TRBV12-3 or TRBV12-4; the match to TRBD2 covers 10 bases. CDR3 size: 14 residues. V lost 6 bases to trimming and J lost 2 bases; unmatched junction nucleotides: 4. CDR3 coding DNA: TGTGCCAGCAGCACTAGCGGGGCTCCCTACGAGCAGTACTTC. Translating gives CASSTSGAPYEQYF.

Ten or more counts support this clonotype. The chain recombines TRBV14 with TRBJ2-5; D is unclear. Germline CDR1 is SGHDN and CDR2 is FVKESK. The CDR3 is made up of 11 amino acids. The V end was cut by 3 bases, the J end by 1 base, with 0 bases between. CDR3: CASSHQETQYF. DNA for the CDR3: TGTGCCAGCAGCCACCAAGAGACCCAGTACTTC.

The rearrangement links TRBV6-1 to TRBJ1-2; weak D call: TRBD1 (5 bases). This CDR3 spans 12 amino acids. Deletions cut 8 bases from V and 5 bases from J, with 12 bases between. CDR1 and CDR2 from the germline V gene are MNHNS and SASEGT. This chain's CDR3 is CASYGTDYGYTF. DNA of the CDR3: TGTGCCAGCTACGGGACGGATTATGGCTACACCTTC.

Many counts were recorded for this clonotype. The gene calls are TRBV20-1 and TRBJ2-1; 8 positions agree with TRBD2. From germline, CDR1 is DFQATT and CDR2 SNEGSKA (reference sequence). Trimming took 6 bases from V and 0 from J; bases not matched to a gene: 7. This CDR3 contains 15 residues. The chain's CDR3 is CSAETSGDSYNEQFF. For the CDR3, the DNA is TGCAGTGCGGAAACTAGCGGAGACTCCTACAATGAGCAGTTCTTC.

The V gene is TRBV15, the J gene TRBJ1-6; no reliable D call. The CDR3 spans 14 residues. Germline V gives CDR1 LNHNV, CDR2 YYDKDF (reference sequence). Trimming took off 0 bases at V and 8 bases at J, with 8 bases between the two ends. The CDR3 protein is CATSRDRFDSPLHF. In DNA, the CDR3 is TGTGCCACCAGCAGAGACAGGTTCGATTCACCCCTCCACTTT.

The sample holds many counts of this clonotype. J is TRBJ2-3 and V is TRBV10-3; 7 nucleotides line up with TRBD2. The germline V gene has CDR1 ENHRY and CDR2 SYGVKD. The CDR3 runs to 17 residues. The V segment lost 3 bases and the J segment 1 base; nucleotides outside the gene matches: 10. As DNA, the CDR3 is TGTGCCATCAGTGATGGAGGGAGGGAAAGCGGCACAGATACGCAGTATTTT. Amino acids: CAISDGGRESGTDTQYF.

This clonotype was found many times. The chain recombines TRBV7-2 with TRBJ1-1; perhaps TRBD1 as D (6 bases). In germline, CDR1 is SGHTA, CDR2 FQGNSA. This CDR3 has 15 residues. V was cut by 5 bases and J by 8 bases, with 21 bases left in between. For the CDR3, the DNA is TGTGCCAGCAGCCTTGGACAGCTTAATGGGCGAGAAGCTTTCTTT. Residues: CASSLGQLNGREAFF.

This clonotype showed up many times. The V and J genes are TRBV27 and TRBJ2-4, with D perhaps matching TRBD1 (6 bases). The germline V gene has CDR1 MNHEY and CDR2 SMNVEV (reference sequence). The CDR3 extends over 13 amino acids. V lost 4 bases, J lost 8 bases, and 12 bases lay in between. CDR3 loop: CASSYRAWDIQYF. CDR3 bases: TGTGCCAGCAGTTACAGGGCCTGGGACATTCAGTACTTC.